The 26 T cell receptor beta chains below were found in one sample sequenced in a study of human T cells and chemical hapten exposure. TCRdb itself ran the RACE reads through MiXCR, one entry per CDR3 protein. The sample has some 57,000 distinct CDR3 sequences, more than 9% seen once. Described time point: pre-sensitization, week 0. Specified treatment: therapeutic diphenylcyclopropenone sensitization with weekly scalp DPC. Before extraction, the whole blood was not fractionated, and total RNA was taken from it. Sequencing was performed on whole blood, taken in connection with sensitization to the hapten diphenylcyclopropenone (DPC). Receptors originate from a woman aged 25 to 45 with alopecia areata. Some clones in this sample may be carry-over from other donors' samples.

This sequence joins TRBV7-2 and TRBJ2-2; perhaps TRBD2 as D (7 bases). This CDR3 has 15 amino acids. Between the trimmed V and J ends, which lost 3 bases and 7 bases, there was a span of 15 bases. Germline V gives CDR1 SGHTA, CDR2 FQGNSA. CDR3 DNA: TGTGCCAGCAGCTTTCGTGCGGGGGCTATCGGGGAGCTGTTTTTT. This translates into CASSFRAGAIGELFF. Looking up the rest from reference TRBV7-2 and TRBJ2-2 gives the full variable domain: GAGVSQSPSNKVTEKGKDVELRCDPISGHTALYWYRQSLGQGLEFLIYFQGNSAPDKSGLPSDRFSAERTGGSVSTLTIQRTQQEDSAVYLCASSFRAGAIGELFFGEGSRLTVL.

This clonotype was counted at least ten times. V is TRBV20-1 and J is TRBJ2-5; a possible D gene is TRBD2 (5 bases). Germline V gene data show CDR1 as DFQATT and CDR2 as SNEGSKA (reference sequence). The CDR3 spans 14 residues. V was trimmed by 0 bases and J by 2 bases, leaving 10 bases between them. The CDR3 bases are TGCAGTGCTAGAGATTGGAGGAAACAAGAGACCCAGTACTTC. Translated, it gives CSARDWRKQETQYF.

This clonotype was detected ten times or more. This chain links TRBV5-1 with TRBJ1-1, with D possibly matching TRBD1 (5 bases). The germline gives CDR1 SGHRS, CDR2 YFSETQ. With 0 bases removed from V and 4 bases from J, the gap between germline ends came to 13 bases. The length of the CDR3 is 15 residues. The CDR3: CASSLGPGRGTEAFF. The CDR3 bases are TGCGCCAGCAGCTTGGGCCCAGGGAGGGGCACTGAAGCTTTCTTT.

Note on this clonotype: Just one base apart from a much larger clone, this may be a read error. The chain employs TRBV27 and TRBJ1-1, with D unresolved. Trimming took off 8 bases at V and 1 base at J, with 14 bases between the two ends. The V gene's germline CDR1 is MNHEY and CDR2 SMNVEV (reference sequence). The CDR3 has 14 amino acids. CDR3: CASGPRERNTEAFF. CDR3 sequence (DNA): TGTGCCAGCGGTCCCCGTGAGAGGAACACTGAAGCTTTCTTT.

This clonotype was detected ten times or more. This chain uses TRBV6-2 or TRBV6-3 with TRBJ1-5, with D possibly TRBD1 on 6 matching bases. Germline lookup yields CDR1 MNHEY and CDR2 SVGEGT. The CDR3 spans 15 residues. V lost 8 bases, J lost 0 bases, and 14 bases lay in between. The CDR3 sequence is CASGRQDHSNQPQHF. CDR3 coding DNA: TGTGCCAGCGGACGACAGGACCATAGCAATCAGCCCCAGCATTTT.

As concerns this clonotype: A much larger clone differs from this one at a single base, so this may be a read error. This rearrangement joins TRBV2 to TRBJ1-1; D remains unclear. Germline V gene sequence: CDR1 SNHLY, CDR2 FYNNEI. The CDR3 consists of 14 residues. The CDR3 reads CASTRVKLNTEDFF. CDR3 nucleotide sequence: TGTGCCAGCACAAGGGTCAAACTGAACACTGAAGATTTCTTT.

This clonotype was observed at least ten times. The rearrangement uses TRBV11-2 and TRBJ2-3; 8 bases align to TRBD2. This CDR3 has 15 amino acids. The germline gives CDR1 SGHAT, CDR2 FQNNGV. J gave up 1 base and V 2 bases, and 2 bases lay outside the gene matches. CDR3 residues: CASSLNGGGTDTQYF. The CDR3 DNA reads TGTGCCAGCAGCTTAAACGGGGGGGGCACAGATACGCAGTATTTT. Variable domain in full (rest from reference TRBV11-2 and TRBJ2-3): EAGVAQSPRYKIIEKRQSVAFWCNPISGHATLYWYQQILGQGPKLLIQFQNNGVVDDSQLPKDRFSAERLKGVDSTLKIQPAKLEDSAVYLCASSLNGGGTDTQYFGPGTRLTVL.

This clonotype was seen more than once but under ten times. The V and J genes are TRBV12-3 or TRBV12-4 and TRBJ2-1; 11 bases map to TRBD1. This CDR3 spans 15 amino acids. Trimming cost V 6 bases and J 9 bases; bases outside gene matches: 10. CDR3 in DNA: TGTGCCAGCAGCCTTTACCGGGACAGGGGGGTTGAGCAGTTCTTC. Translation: CASSLYRDRGVEQFF.

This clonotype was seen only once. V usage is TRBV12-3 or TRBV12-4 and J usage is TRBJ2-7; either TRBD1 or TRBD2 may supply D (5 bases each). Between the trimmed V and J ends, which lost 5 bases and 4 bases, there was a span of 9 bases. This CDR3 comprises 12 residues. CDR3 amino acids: CASSKGTYEQYF. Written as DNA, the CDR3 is TGTGCCAGCAGTAAAGGGACGTACGAGCAGTACTTC.

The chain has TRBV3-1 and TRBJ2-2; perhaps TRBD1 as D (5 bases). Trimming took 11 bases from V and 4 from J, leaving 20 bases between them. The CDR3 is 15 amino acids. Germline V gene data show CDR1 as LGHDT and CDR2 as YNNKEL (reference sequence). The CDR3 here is CASHSQGFGTGELFF. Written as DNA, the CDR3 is TGTGCCTCCCACTCGCAGGGATTTGGCACCGGGGAGCTGTTTTTT.

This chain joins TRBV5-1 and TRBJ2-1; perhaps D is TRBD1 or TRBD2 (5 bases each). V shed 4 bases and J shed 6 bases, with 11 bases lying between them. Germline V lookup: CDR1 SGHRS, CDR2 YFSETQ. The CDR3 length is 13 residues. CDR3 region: CASSQGPPNEQFF. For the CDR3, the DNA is TGCGCCAGCAGCCAGGGACCCCCCAATGAGCAGTTCTTC.

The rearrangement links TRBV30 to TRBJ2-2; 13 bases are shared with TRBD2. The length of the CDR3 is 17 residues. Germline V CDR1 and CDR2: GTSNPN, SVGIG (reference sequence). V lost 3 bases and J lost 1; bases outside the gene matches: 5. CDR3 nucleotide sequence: TGTGCCTGGAGCAGACTAGCGGGGGGCCGGAACACCGGGGAGCTGTTTTTT. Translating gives CAWSRLAGGRNTGELFF.

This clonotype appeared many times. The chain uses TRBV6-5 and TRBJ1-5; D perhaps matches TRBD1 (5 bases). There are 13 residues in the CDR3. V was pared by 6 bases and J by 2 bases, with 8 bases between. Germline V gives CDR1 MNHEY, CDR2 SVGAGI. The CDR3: CASRRDGNQPQHF. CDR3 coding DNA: TGTGCCAGCAGACGGGACGGCAATCAGCCCCAGCATTTT.

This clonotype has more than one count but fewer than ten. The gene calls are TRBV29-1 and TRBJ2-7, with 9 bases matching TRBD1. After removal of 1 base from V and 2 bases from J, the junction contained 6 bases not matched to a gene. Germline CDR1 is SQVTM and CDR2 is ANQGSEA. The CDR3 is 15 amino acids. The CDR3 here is CSVEGDRASPYEQYF. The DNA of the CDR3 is TGCAGCGTTGAAGGGGACAGGGCCTCCCCCTACGAGCAGTACTTC.

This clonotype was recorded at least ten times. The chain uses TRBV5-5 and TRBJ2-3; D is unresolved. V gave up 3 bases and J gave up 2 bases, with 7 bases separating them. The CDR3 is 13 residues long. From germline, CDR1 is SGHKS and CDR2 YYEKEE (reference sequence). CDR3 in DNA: TGTGCCAGCAGCTACCAATCCACAGATACGCAGTATTTT. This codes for CASSYQSTDTQYF.

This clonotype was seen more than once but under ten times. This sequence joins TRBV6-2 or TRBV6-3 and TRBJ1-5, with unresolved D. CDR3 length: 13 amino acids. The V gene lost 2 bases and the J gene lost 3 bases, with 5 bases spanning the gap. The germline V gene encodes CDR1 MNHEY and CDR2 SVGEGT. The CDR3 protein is CASSYTSNQPQHF. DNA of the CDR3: TGTGCCAGCAGTTACACGTCCAATCAGCCCCAGCATTTT.

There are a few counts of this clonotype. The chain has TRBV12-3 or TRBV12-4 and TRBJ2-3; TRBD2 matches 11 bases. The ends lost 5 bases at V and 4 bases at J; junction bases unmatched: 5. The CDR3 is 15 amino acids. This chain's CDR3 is CASSRLAGGSDTQYF. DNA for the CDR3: TGTGCCAGCAGTCGTCTAGCGGGGGGCTCAGATACGCAGTATTTT.

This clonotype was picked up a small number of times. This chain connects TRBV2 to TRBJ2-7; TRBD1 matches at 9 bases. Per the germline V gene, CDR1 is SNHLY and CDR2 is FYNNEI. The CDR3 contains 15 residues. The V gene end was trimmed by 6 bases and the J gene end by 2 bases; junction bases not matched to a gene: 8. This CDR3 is CASSLDRGSAYEQYF. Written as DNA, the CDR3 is TGTGCCAGCAGCCTAGACAGGGGGAGCGCCTACGAGCAGTACTTC.

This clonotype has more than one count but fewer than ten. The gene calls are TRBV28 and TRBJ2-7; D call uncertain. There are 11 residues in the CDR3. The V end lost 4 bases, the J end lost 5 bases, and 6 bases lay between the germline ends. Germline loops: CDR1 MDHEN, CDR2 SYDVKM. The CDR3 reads CASSWLHEQYF. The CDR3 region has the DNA TGTGCCAGCAGTTGGTTACACGAGCAGTACTTC.

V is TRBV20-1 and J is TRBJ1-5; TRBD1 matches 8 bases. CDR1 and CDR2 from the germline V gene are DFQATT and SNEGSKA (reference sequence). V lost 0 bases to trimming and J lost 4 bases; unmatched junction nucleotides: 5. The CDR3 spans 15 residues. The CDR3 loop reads CSAREAQGANQPQHF. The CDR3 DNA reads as TGCAGTGCTAGAGAGGCCCAGGGGGCTAATCAGCCCCAGCATTTT.

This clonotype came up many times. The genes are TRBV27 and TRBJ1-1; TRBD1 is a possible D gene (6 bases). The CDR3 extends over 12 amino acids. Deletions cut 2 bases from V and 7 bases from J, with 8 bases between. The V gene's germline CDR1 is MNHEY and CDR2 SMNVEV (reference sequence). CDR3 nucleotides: TGTGCCAGCAGTTTAAGGGGGGGTGAAGCTTTCTTT. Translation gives CASSLRGGEAFF.

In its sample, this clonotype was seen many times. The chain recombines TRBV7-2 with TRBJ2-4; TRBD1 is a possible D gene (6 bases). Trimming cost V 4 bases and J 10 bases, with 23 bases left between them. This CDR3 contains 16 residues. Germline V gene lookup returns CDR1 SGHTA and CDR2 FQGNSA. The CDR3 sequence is CASSWVTGAGLGIQYF. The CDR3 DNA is TGTGCCAGCAGCTGGGTGACAGGAGCAGGCCTAGGAATTCAGTACTTC. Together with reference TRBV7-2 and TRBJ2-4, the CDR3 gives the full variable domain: GAGVSQSPSNKVTEKGKDVELRCDPISGHTALYWYRQSLGQGLEFLIYFQGNSAPDKSGLPSDRFSAERTGGSVSTLTIQRTQQEDSAVYLCASSWVTGAGLGIQYFGAGTRLSVL.

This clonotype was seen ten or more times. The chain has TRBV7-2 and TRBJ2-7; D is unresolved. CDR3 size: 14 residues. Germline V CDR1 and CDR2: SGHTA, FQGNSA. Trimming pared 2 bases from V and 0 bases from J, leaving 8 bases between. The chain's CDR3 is CASSLSRNSYEQYF. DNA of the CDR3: TGTGCCAGCAGCTTAAGTAGGAACTCCTACGAGCAGTACTTC.

The CDR3 DNA is TGCGCCAGCAGCCCGAGGCAAGAGACCCAGTACTTC. Translated: CASSPRQETQYF. The chain joins TRBV5-1 to TRBJ2-5, with D unresolved. The CDR3 contains 12 residues. Germline values: CDR1 SGHRS, CDR2 YFSETQ. Between the trimmed V and J ends, which lost 4 bases and 2 bases, there was a span of 6 bases.

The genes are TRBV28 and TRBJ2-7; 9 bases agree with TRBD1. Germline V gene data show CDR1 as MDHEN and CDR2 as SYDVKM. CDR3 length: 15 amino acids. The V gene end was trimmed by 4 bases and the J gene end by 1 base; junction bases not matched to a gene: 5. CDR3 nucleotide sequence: TGTGCCAGCAGTTCGTCCGGGACAGGGTCCTACGAGCAGTACTTC. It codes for CASSSSGTGSYEQYF.

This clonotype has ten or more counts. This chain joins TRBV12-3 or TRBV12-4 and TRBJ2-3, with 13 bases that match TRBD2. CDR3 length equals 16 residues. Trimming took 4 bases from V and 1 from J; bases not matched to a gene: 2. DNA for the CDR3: TGTGCCAGCAGTTGGACTAGCGGGGGAGGCACAGATACGCAGTATTTT. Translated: CASSWTSGGGTDTQYF.